This paragraph covers one TCR beta chain sequence. Its antigen remains unidentified. The data were taken from a study of cytomegalovirus exposure and HLA in healthy donors. Study background: HLA-typed donors contributed around 88 million unique TCRs, which were held in an early data release. Study-wide points: Despite most TCR sequences being rare, some public TCRs occurred in many donors. A later analysis reportedly found fewer N-insertions in an Asian-associated ancestry cluster than the roughly 670-donor mean.

The CDR3 sequence is 14 residues long. Trimming left V 1 base short and J 8 bases short, with 14 bases between. Germline V gene lookup returns CDR1 LGHNA and CDR2 YNFKEQ. The PCR was carried out with 60 Vbeta primers and 13 Jbeta primers. Here immunoSEQ multiplex PCR was the method, and the copy in TCRdb shows in-frame clones only, minus some. This table has roughly 200,000 clones, about four fifths appearing once. The source material was PBMCs. The chain links TRBV4-2 to TRBJ1-2, with TRBD1 as a possible D gene (5 bases). The sequence was collected from a woman between 25 and 40 years old in good health and CMV-seropositive. CDR3 nucleotides: TGTGCCAGCAGCCAAGGTGGCAGGGATGAAGGCTACACCTTC. Residues: CASSQGGRDEGYTF.